This T cell receptor (beta chain) stems from a study of blood T cell repertoires in COVID-19. The overall study: Whether acute or convalescent, the COVID-19 samples came from the United States, Italy and Spain. The cDNA or gDNA used as material had been derived from T cells, B-cell-depleted T cells, or PBMCs.

CDR3 size: 14 residues. Germline CDR1 reads MNHEY; CDR2 reads SMNVEV (reference sequence). V lost 4 bases and J lost 3; bases outside the gene matches: 3. Per the study methods: Amplification from reference gene primers served as the basis for estimated nucleated cell counts. Clones were sequenced by immunoSEQ multiplex PCR, and TCRdb holds only the in-frame ones, with some missing. For V, J and clone size, that table is used; D and trimming come from the DNA. The sample lists about 410,000 clones, around 91% occurring once. Seattle's enrolled individuals joined amid active infection and were then monitored longitudinally.

The chain combines TRBV27 with TRBJ1-5; TRBD1 matches 7 bases. The sequenced material came from peripheral blood. This TCR was recovered from a woman between 40 and 50 years old with COVID-19, enrolled during active disease. DNA of the CDR3: TGTGCCAGCAGTTACAGGGGTCTCAATCAGCCCCAGCATTTT. Protein sequence: CASSYRGLNQPQHF.